This T cell receptor beta chain was sequenced for a study of T cell changes during pregnancy in multiple sclerosis (dated by TCRdb to between 2018 and 2021). About the study as a whole: The study examined how the T cell repertoire changed over the course of pregnancy in women with multiple sclerosis.

On this clone itself: Which antigen it targets is not known. No base qualities exist here, and no much larger clone lies one base off it.

Library preparation used the immunoSEQ multiplex PCR assay. TCRdb stores this immuneACCESS table with in-frame sequences only. Part of the clones is absent; in the studies checked, under half of the shortfall reflects unresolved V genes, and no reason is known for the rest. The sample table contains more than 15,000 clones; only one count was recorded for 70% to 90% of them. Of the sample, around 7.7% is held by the ten largest clones. Trimming accounts for 3 bases at V and 3 bases at J, while the number of junction bases matched to no gene is 4. The CDR1 and CDR2 encoded by the germline V gene are SQVTM and ANQGSEA. CDR3 length: 14 amino acids, cysteine to phenylalanine. Only the CDR3 DNA is retained, 42 bases long and in frame from the first base.

The specimen was CD8+ T cells from peripheral blood mononuclear cells, collected in the second trimester of pregnancy. This chain is built from TRBV29-1 and TRBJ2-3; 9 bases in the middle match TRBD1. The TCR was taken from a female donor in good health, enrolled as a control in a pregnancy study. CDR3 protein: CSVDAGTGTDTQYF. DNA sequence: TGCAGCGTTGATGCCGGGACAGGGACAGATACGCAGTATTTT.